The rows below give T cell receptor beta chains drawn from one sample of a study of neurological immune-mediated disorders. TCRdb passed the 5' RACE reads through MiXCR, listing each CDR3 protein once. The table records over 60,000 distinct CDR3 sequences, 5.2% of them present only once. The source material was PBMCs. All receptors derive from a woman aged 30 to 39 with multiple sclerosis. Both conserved end residues are part of each CDR3. The order of the fields is clone size, V gene, D gene, J gene, CDR3 protein, CDR3 DNA. D genes are given only for firm matches. Not every row has a clone size; where given, it reads once, few, many or a size class.

.,TRBV7-9,.,TRBJ2-7,CASSKDGPYEQYF,TGTGCCAGCAGCAAAGATGGGCCCTACGAGCAGTACTTC
many,TRBV20-1,.,TRBJ1-1,CSAPPWGVNTEAFF,TGCAGTGCGCCGCCTTGGGGGGTGAACACTGAAGCTTTCTTT
.,TRBV28,TRBD1,TRBJ2-1,CASSLVRGYEQFF,TGTGCCAGCAGTTTAGTCAGGGGGTATGAGCAGTTCTTC
many,TRBV5-6,.,TRBJ2-3,CASSSQGTDTQYF,TGTGCCAGCAGCTCCCAGGGCACAGATACGCAGTATTTT
many,TRBV5-1,TRBD1,TRBJ1-4,CASSSRDRGATNEKLFF,TGCGCCAGCAGCTCCCGGGACAGGGGTGCAACTAATGAAAAACTGTTTTTT
many,TRBV5-1,.,TRBJ2-3,CASSPIRDSEDTQYF,TGCGCCAGCAGCCCCATCCGGGACTCAGAAGATACGCAGTATTTT
.,TRBV3-1,.,TRBJ1-5,CASSQSGGFSQPQHF,TGTGCCAGCAGCCAATCCGGGGGATTCAGTCAGCCCCAGCATTTT
many,TRBV20-1,TRBD1,TRBJ2-4,CSARDLGQQNIQYF,TGCAGTGCTAGAGATCTGGGACAGCAAAACATTCAGTACTTC
.,TRBV7-8,.,TRBJ1-2,CASSLGSQGATGYTF,TGTGCCAGCAGCTTAGGTTCCCAGGGAGCTACTGGCTACACCTTC
many,TRBV5-1,TRBD1,TRBJ2-2,CASSLEGQGSGELFF,TGCGCCAGCAGCTTGGAGGGACAGGGCTCCGGGGAGCTGTTTTTT
many,TRBV5-1,.,TRBJ2-5,CASSSRGFWEETQYF,TGCGCCAGCAGCTCACGTGGCTTCTGGGAAGAGACCCAGTACTTC
.,TRBV6-2/TRBV6-3,.,TRBJ2-3,CASSYLGHLSTDTQYF,TGTGCCAGCAGTTACCTAGGACACCTTAGCACAGATACGCAGTATTTT
many,TRBV7-2,.,TRBJ2-2,CASSLDGTYTGELFF,TGTGCCAGCAGCTTAGACGGGACTTACACCGGGGAGCTGTTTTTT
many,TRBV20-1,.,TRBJ1-2,CSAQPWTNYYGYTF,TGCAGTGCCCAGCCATGGACAAACTACTATGGCTACACCTTC
many,TRBV20-1,TRBD2,TRBJ2-1,CSARELAGLNEQFF,TGCAGTGCTAGAGAACTAGCGGGCCTCAATGAGCAGTTCTTC